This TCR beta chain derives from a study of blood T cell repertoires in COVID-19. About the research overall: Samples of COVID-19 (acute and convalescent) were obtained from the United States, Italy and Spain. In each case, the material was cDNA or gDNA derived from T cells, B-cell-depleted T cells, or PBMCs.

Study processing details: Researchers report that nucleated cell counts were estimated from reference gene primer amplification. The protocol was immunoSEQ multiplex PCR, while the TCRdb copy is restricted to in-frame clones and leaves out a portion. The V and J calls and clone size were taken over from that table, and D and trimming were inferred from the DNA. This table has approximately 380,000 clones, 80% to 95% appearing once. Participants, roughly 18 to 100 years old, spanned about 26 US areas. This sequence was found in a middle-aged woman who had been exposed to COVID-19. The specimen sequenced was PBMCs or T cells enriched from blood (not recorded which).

CDR3 sequence reads: CASSLAGLAAGELFF. The CDR3 nucleotides read TGTGCCAGCAGCTTAGCAGGACTAGCTGCCGGGGAGCTGTTTTTT. V is TRBV7-3 and J is TRBJ2-2; 8 nucleotides line up with TRBD2. V dropped 2 bases and J dropped 6; count of bases not matched to a gene: 5. The germline V gene encodes CDR1 SGHTA and CDR2 FQGTGA. This CDR3 region has 15 residues.